The rows below give T cell receptor beta chains drawn from one sample of a study of CD39 and CD103 CD8 tumor-infiltrating T cells. Profiling relied on immunoSEQ multiplex PCR, and the TCRdb table lists in-frame clones only, not all of them. Of around 4,900 clones listed, roughly 70% are singletons. The sequencing input was CD8+ T cells sorted from blood. Receptors originate from a human donor with head and neck squamous cell carcinoma. Both conserved end residues are part of each CDR3. D genes are given only for firm matches. The listing skips clone size in some rows; elsewhere it reads once, few, many or a size class.

size: medium-sized
J: TRBJ1-2
V: TRBV19
D: .
length: 16
CDR3: CASRPNRAGPYYGYTF
DNA: TGTGCCAGTAGGCCGAACAGGGCCGGACCGTACTATGGCTACACCTTC

size: .
J: TRBJ2-1
V: TRBV6-1
D: TRBD1
length: 15
CDR3: CASSTGTGDYNEQFF
DNA: TGTGCCAGCAGCACCGGGACAGGGGACTACAATGAGCAGTTCTTC

size: .
J: TRBJ2-3
V: TRBV5-5
D: TRBD2
length: 16
CDR3: CASSLLSGGSTDTQYF
DNA: TGTGCCAGCAGCTTGCTTAGCGGGGGTAGCACAGATACGCAGTATTTT

size: .
J: TRBJ2-5
V: TRBV7-9
D: .
length: 12
CDR3: CASGTAQETQYF
DNA: TGTGCCAGCGGAACAGCCCAAGAGACCCAGTACTTC

size: .
J: TRBJ1-2
V: TRBV27
D: .
length: 17
CDR3: CVSSPKGLPPGIYGYTF
DNA: TGTGTCAGCAGTCCTAAAGGACTACCCCCAGGGATCTATGGCTACACCTTC

size: .
J: TRBJ2-1
V: TRBV5-1
D: TRBD1
length: 16
CDR3: CASSTGTGIEYNEQFF
DNA: TGCGCCAGCAGCACCGGGACAGGGATCGAGTACAATGAGCAGTTCTTC

size: .
J: TRBJ2-1
V: TRBV27
D: TRBD1
length: 16
CDR3: CASSFSRDRGLSEQFF
DNA: TGTGCCAGCAGTTTTAGTAGGGACAGGGGGCTAAGTGAGCAGTTCTTC

size: .
J: TRBJ2-7
V: TRBV6-5
D: .
length: 14
CDR3: CASSYSRYRGEQYF
DNA: TGTGCCAGCAGTTACTCGCGGTATAGAGGGGAGCAGTACTTC

size: .
J: TRBJ2-7
V: TRBV7-8
D: TRBD2
length: 17
CDR3: CASSPRDLAGVSYEQYF
DNA: TGTGCCAGCAGCCCACGCGACCTAGCGGGGGTCTCCTACGAGCAGTACTTC

size: .
J: TRBJ1-1
V: TRBV15
D: TRBD1
length: 13
CDR3: CATSDRVSYEAFF
DNA: TGTGCCACCTCAGACAGGGTATCATATGAAGCTTTCTTT

size: few
J: TRBJ2-1
V: TRBV6-5
D: TRBD1
length: 15
CDR3: CASSRGQGLYNEQFF
DNA: TGTGCCAGCAGCCGGGGACAGGGTCTTTACAATGAGCAGTTCTTC

size: few
J: TRBJ2-1
V: TRBV7-9
D: TRBD2
length: 14
CDR3: CASSRGLAHNEQFF
DNA: TGTGCCAGCAGCCGTGGACTAGCGCACAATGAGCAGTTCTTC

size: .
J: TRBJ2-7
V: TRBV19
D: TRBD1
length: 15
CDR3: CASSIGTGGRYEQYF
DNA: TGTGCCAGTAGTATCGGGACAGGGGGCCGTTACGAGCAGTACTTC

size: .
J: TRBJ1-1
V: TRBV6-1
D: TRBD1
length: 15
CDR3: CASSDRDRVDTEAFF
DNA: TGTGCCAGCAGTGATCGGGACAGGGTGGACACTGAAGCTTTCTTT

size: .
J: TRBJ2-7
V: TRBV11-2
D: TRBD2
length: 14
CDR3: CASRPSGGVWEQYF
DNA: TGTGCCAGCAGGCCTAGCGGGGGGGTTTGGGAGCAGTACTTC

size: .
J: TRBJ1-3
V: TRBV7-6
D: .
length: 14
CDR3: CASSLGALGNTIYF
DNA: TGTGCCAGCAGCTTAGGGGCTTTGGGAAACACCATATATTTT

size: .
J: TRBJ1-2
V: TRBV6-5
D: .
length: 13
CDR3: CASRRGDNGGYTF
DNA: TGTGCCAGCAGGCGGGGTGATAATGGCGGCTACACCTTC

size: .
J: TRBJ1-1
V: TRBV6-1
D: .
length: 14
CDR3: CASSEALDYLEAFF
DNA: TGTGCCAGCAGTGAAGCGCTCGACTATCTTGAAGCTTTCTTT

size: .
J: TRBJ2-7
V: TRBV5-6
D: TRBD1
length: 17
CDR3: CASSSALDRVLTYEQYF
DNA: TGTGCCAGCAGCTCCGCCTTAGACAGGGTGCTCACCTACGAGCAGTACTTC

size: .
J: TRBJ1-2
V: TRBV19
D: TRBD1
length: 14
CDR3: CASSIRGRDYGYTF
DNA: TGTGCCAGTAGTATCAGGGGGCGCGACTATGGCTACACCTTC

size: .
J: TRBJ1-1
V: TRBV27
D: .
length: 13
CDR3: CASSHDPRAEAFF
DNA: TGTGCCAGCAGCCACGACCCGAGGGCTGAAGCTTTCTTT

size: .
J: TRBJ2-7
V: TRBV27
D: .
length: 17
CDR3: CASSPAEGGSRSYEQYF
DNA: TGTGCCAGCAGTCCTGCGGAGGGGGGGTCACGCTCCTACGAGCAGTACTTC

size: .
J: TRBJ2-2
V: TRBV30
D: TRBD2
length: 15
CDR3: CAWGRGLAGPGELFF
DNA: TGTGCCTGGGGGAGGGGACTAGCGGGGCCCGGGGAGCTGTTTTTT

size: .
J: TRBJ2-1
V: TRBV11-2
D: TRBD2
length: 17
CDR3: CASSLERLAGGGNEQFF
DNA: TGTGCCAGCAGCTTAGAGAGGCTAGCGGGGGGCGGAAATGAGCAGTTCTTC

size: .
J: TRBJ2-7
V: TRBV13
D: .
length: 15
CDR3: CASSLAGGGLNEQYF
DNA: TGTGCCAGCAGCTTAGCGGGAGGGGGCTTGAACGAGCAGTACTTC

size: .
J: TRBJ2-7
V: TRBV28
D: TRBD1
length: 15
CDR3: CASSQLGAGGYEQYF
DNA: TGTGCCAGCAGTCAGCTCGGGGCAGGGGGCTACGAGCAGTACTTC

size: once
J: TRBJ1-1
V: TRBV19
D: .
length: 13
CDR3: CASSMAGETEAFF
DNA: TGTGCCAGTAGTATGGCAGGGGAGACTGAAGCTTTCTTT

size: .
J: TRBJ1-1
V: TRBV5-8
D: TRBD1
length: 12
CDR3: CASSLGSQGTGF
DNA: TGTGCCAGCAGCTTGGGTTCGCAGGGGACAGGTTTT